The 21 T cell receptor beta chains in this list originate from one sample, sequenced in a study of T cell responses to AZD1222 COVID-19 vaccine. Profiled with immunoSEQ multiplex PCR; TCRdb holds only in-frame clones, not every one. The data hold roughly 150,000 clones, with 75% to 95% observed a single time. The source material was peripheral blood, sampled on day 0 of AZD1222 vaccination. These receptors all stem from an adult in good health.

The chain employs TRBV7-3 and TRBJ2-3; D is perhaps TRBD1 (5 bases). This CDR3 comprises 11 residues. Germline CDR1 is SGHTA and CDR2 is FQGTGA. V was trimmed by 5 bases and J by 10 bases, leaving 10 bases between them. This chain's CDR3 is CASSLGQAQYF. As DNA, the CDR3 is TGTGCCAGCAGCCTGGGGCAGGCGCAGTATTTT.

The chain links TRBV3-1 (or the pseudogene TRBV3-2) to TRBJ1-5; 8 positions match TRBD1. Losses at the gene ends were 1 base for V and 7 bases for J; bases not matched to a gene: 3. This CDR3 comprises 14 residues. CDR1 LGHDT and CDR2 YNNKEL come from the germline V gene (reference sequence). In DNA, the CDR3 is TGTGCCAGCAGCCAAGGACAGGGGAAACAGCCCCAGCATTTT. This codes for CASSQGQGKQPQHF.

The genes are TRBV5-4 and TRBJ2-3; D is perhaps TRBD2 (6 bases). The CDR3 runs 15 residues. V dropped 2 bases and J dropped 6 bases, with 16 bases sitting between them. The germline CDR1 and CDR2 sequences are SGHNT and YYREEE (reference sequence). The CDR3 DNA reads TGTGCCAGCAGCTTTTTCGGGAGCCCACCTGATACGCAGTATTTT. Translated: CASSFFGSPPDTQYF.

This clone appeared a few times. The V call is TRBV24-1, the J call TRBJ2-7, with 10 bases matching TRBD2. V lost 1 base, J lost 3 bases, and 2 bases stayed unmatched. This CDR3 contains 15 residues. Germline V CDR1 and CDR2: KGHDR, SFDVKD. The CDR3 here is CATSDFSSGSYEQYF. The DNA for the CDR3 is TGTGCCACCAGTGATTTCTCTAGCGGGAGCTACGAGCAGTACTTC.

This clone was seen a handful of times. The chain employs TRBV7-9 and TRBJ2-7, with D possibly matching TRBD1 (5 bases). The ends were cut back, 5 bases at V and 1 base at J, with 12 bases in the middle. Germline V CDR1 and CDR2: SEHNR, FQNEAQ (reference sequence). The CDR3 runs to 14 residues. The chain's CDR3 is CASSLQVASYEQYF. DNA of the CDR3: TGTGCCAGCAGCCTACAGGTTGCTTCCTACGAGCAGTACTTC.

V usage is TRBV18 and J usage is TRBJ1-1, with TRBD1 matching 10 bases. The V gene's germline CDR1 is KGHSH and CDR2 LQKENI. The ends lost 5 bases at V and 7 bases at J; junction bases unmatched: 7. The CDR3 has 14 residues. The CDR3 sequence is CASSDRGLRDEAFF. CDR3 sequence (DNA): TGTGCCAGCTCAGACAGGGGGCTCCGGGATGAAGCTTTCTTT.

A remark on this clone: One junction end disagrees with the germline gene, perhaps due to a read error. The sample carries other DNA sequences with the same CDR3. The chain is built from TRBV7-3 and TRBJ2-2; 7 bases align to TRBD1. The germline CDR1 and CDR2 sequences are SGHTA and FQGTGA. The CDR3 runs to 15 residues. Here the CDR3 reads CASRRTGSNTGELFF. Here the CDR3 DNA reads TGTGCCAGCAGGCGGACAGGATCGAACACTGGGGAGCTGTTTTTT. The complete variable domain, with remaining parts taken from reference TRBV7-3 and TRBJ2-2, reads GAGVSQTPSNKVTEKGKYVELRCDPISGHTALYWYRQSLGQGPEFLIYFQGTGAADDSGLPNDRFFAVRPEGSVSTLKIQRTERGDSAVYLCASRRTGSNTGELFFGEGSRLTVL.

The chain links TRBV5-1 to TRBJ2-7; D is uncertain. The V end was cut by 0 bases, the J end by 0 bases, with 10 bases between. The CDR3 runs 15 residues. Germline V lookup: CDR1 SGHRS, CDR2 YFSETQ. CDR3 DNA: TGCGCCAGCAGCTTGGATCGGCCCTTCTCCTACGAGCAGTACTTC. Translated: CASSLDRPFSYEQYF.

The rearrangement links TRBV4-2 to TRBJ2-1; 9 bases match TRBD2. V was clipped by 4 bases and J by 5 bases; unmatched bases: 6. The CDR3 sequence is 15 residues long. Germline V gives CDR1 LGHNA, CDR2 YNFKEQ. The CDR3 spells CASSRTTSGDNEQFF. The DNA for the CDR3 is TGTGCCAGCAGCCGTACGACTAGCGGCGACAATGAGCAGTTCTTC.

V usage is TRBV6-5 and J usage is TRBJ2-6; a possible D gene is TRBD2 (5 bases). CDR1 is MNHEY and CDR2 is SVGAGI in the germline V gene. Trimming stripped 6 bases from V and 7 bases from J, with 16 bases between. The CDR3 loop spans 15 amino acids. CDR3 nucleotide sequence: TGTGCCAGCAGGTCGGGGAGCTCAGGAGCCAACGTCCTGACTTTC. Translated, it gives CASRSGSSGANVLTF.

The chain carries TRBV7-9 and TRBJ2-5; weak D call: TRBD1 (6 bases). Trimming took off 2 bases at V and 1 base at J, with 11 bases between the two ends. Germline CDR1 reads SEHNR; CDR2 reads FQNEAQ (reference sequence). CDR3 length: 15 amino acids. CDR3 residues: CASSLPYRAQETQYF. DNA for the CDR3: TGTGCCAGCAGCTTACCTTACAGGGCCCAAGAGACCCAGTACTTC.

V and J are TRBV7-9 and TRBJ2-3; 8 bases are a match to TRBD2. CDR1 is SEHNR, CDR2 FQNEAQ, per germline (reference sequence). The J segment lost 0 bases and the V segment lost 6 bases, leaving 8 bases of the junction unmatched. The CDR3 consists of 16 residues. The CDR3 bases are TGTGCCAGCAGACCTATAGCGGGACCCAGCACAGATACGCAGTATTTT. Its protein is CASRPIAGPSTDTQYF.

This clone was observed once. The chain couples TRBV7-8 to TRBJ1-5; no clear D. This CDR3 is built from 14 residues. Germline V gene lookup returns CDR1 SGHVS and CDR2 FQNEAQ. Trimming took off 1 base at V and 6 bases at J, with 10 bases between the two ends. The CDR3 DNA sequence: TGTGCCAGCAGCTTAGAGGAGCATTCTCAGCCCCAGCATTTT. It is translated as CASSLEEHSQPQHF.

The chain links TRBV25-1 to TRBJ1-2, with D unresolved. The germline gives CDR1 MGHDK, CDR2 SYGVNS. CDR3 length: 15 residues. The V end was cut by 3 bases, the J end by 2 bases, with 13 bases between. CDR3 DNA: TGTGCCAGCAGTGAGCTGGGTCCGGAGAACTATGGCTACACCTTC. Residues: CASSELGPENYGYTF.

The chain uses TRBV4-3 and TRBJ2-7; D is possibly TRBD1 or TRBD2 (6 bases each). CDR3 size: 14 residues. Per the germline V gene, CDR1 is LGHNA and CDR2 is YSLEER. With 4 bases removed from V and 2 bases from J, the gap between germline ends came to 12 bases. The CDR3 here is CASSPGAGTYEQYF. The DNA of the CDR3 is TGCGCCAGCAGCCCGGGGGCAGGGACCTACGAGCAGTACTTC.

The chain combines TRBV24-1 with TRBJ2-2; 11 positions match TRBD2. Germline V lookup: CDR1 KGHDR, CDR2 SFDVKD. The CDR3 spans 16 residues. Trimming took 2 bases from V and 7 from J; bases not matched to a gene: 5. Here the CDR3 DNA reads TGTGCCACCAGTGATTCCGGGACTAGCGGAATCGGGGAGCTGTTTTTT. This gives the protein CATSDSGTSGIGELFF.

V is TRBV14 and J is TRBJ1-6; 7 bases align to TRBD1. The V and J ends lost 4 bases and 7 bases, in that order; junction bases with no gene match: 7. Germline CDR1 reads SGHDN; CDR2 reads FVKESK. This CDR3 region has 15 residues. CDR3 nucleotide sequence: TGTGCCAGCAGCCCCCGTCGGGACAGCAATTCACCCCTCCACTTT. Its translation is CASSPRRDSNSPLHF.

This sequence joins TRBV5-4 and TRBJ2-1, with D possibly matching TRBD2 (6 bases). Trimming removed 0 bases at V and 0 bases at J, with 13 bases between. Germline-derived CDR1 and CDR2 are SGHNT and YYREEE (reference sequence). CDR3 size: 17 residues. CDR3 residues: CASSLVELAFSYNEQFF. DNA for the CDR3: TGTGCCAGCAGCTTGGTCGAGCTAGCGTTCTCCTACAATGAGCAGTTCTTC.

The chain carries TRBV27 and TRBJ2-7, with TRBD1 matching 8 bases. The germline gives CDR1 MNHEY, CDR2 SMNVEV (reference sequence). V dropped 9 bases and J dropped 0; count of bases not matched to a gene: 7. The CDR3 contains 14 residues. CDR3 protein: CASRDRSSSYEQYF. The CDR3 DNA reads TGTGCCAGTCGGGACAGGTCAAGCTCCTACGAGCAGTACTTC.

This clone was seen once. The chain links TRBV10-3 to TRBJ1-6; TRBD1 is a possible D gene (5 bases). This CDR3 region has 13 residues. The germline V and J ends were trimmed by 3 bases and 14 bases, with 14 bases remaining between them. Germline CDR1 and CDR2: ENHRY and SYGVKD. CDR3 coding DNA: TGTGCCATCAGTGAATCCAGGGTAGATTCCCTCCACTTT. It yields the protein CAISESRVDSLHF.

The CDR3 reads CASSYPTGTSGSWPPWEQYF. The CDR3 DNA is TGTGCCAGCAGTTATCCCACCGGGACTAGCGGGAGTTGGCCGCCTTGGGAGCAGTACTTC. This chain joins TRBV28 and TRBJ2-7; TRBD2 agrees at 14 bases. The junction had 21 bases not matched to a gene; V was cut back by 4 bases and J by 7 bases. The germline gives CDR1 MDHEN, CDR2 SYDVKM. The CDR3 spans 20 residues.